This entry lists 7 T cell receptor beta chains sequenced from one sample in a study of identical twins. TCRdb re-derived calls from the 5' RACE reads in MiXCR, one entry per CDR3 protein. This sample has a few hundred thousand distinct CDR3 sequences, with roughly 13% found just once. These data are also associated with another study on yellow fever vaccine responses in identical twins.

Sample: memory (CD45RO+) T cells sorted from blood. These receptors all come from a woman aged 18-29 years in good health.

J is TRBJ2-3 and V is TRBV5-6; TRBD2 agrees at 7 bases. The J segment lost 1 base and the V segment lost 4 bases, leaving 6 bases of the junction unmatched. The germline CDR1 and CDR2 sequences are SGHDT and YYEEEE. This CDR3 is built from 15 residues. The CDR3 region has the DNA TGTGCCAGCAGCCCGAGCGGGATAGGCACAGATACGCAGTATTTT. The encoded protein is CASSPSGIGTDTQYF.

This clonotype has at least ten counts. The chain carries TRBV5-1 and TRBJ2-7; 14 nucleotides align to TRBD2. V was pared by 0 bases and J by 7 bases, with 6 bases of the junction left unmatched. CDR1 is SGHRS, CDR2 YFSETQ, per germline. The CDR3 sequence is 16 residues long. The CDR3 DNA follows: TGCGCCAGCAGCTTGGAGGGACTAGCGGGAGTAAGAGAGCAGTACTTC. Translating gives CASSLEGLAGVREQYF.

This clonotype was observed a handful of times. The V and J genes are TRBV15 and TRBJ2-5, with D perhaps matching TRBD1 (7 bases). The germline V gene has CDR1 LNHNV and CDR2 YYDKDF (reference sequence). V was clipped by 0 bases and J by 9 bases, with 20 bases between them. The CDR3 has 16 residues. CDR3 sequence reads: CATSRDDRDFRKAQYF. CDR3 DNA sequence: TGTGCCACCAGCAGAGACGACAGGGACTTTCGGAAGGCCCAGTACTTC. The full variable domain, completed using reference TRBV15 and TRBJ2-5, is DAMVIQNPRYQVTQFGKPVTLSCSQTLNHNVMYWYQQKSSQAPKLLFHYYDKDFNNEADTPDNFQSRRPNTSFCFLDIRSPGLGDTAMYLCATSRDDRDFRKAQYFGPGTRLLVL.

This clonotype was observed at least ten times. One end of the junction varies from germline; a read error may be responsible. The chain joins TRBV20-1 to TRBJ1-4; perhaps TRBD1 as D (5 bases). The CDR3 spans 11 residues. Germline assignment: CDR1 DFQATT and CDR2 SNEGSKA (reference sequence). The CDR3 bases are TGCAGGGCTAGAGGGGATGAAAAACTGTTTTTT. It codes for CRARGDEKLFF.

This clonotype was counted many times. The chain is built from TRBV7-2 and TRBJ2-7; D gene ambiguous. The CDR3 sequence is 13 residues long. V lost 3 bases, J lost 2 bases, and 8 bases lay in between. From germline, CDR1 is SGHTA and CDR2 FQGNSA. The CDR3 sequence is CASSFGNTYEQYF. The CDR3 DNA is TGTGCCAGCAGCTTTGGGAACACCTACGAGCAGTACTTC.

Ten or more counts support this clonotype. This chain joins TRBV7-2 and TRBJ2-7; D uncertain. This CDR3 comprises 12 residues. V was cut by 2 bases and J by 6 bases, with 8 bases left in between. Germline V gives CDR1 SGHTA, CDR2 FQGNSA. The chain's CDR3 is CASSLPHLEQYF. The CDR3 nucleotides read TGTGCCAGCAGCTTACCTCACCTCGAGCAGTACTTC. Full variable domain (remainder filled in from reference TRBV7-2 and TRBJ2-7): GAGVSQSPSNKVTEKGKDVELRCDPISGHTALYWYRQSLGQGLEFLIYFQGNSAPDKSGLPSDRFSAERTGGSVSTLTIQRTQQEDSAVYLCASSLPHLEQYFGPGTRLTVT.

This clonotype was recorded many times. The genes are TRBV12-3 or TRBV12-4 and TRBJ2-7; a weak D match, TRBD2 (6 bases). Trimming removed 7 bases at V and 3 bases at J, with 10 bases between. The CDR3 contains 12 residues. Here the CDR3 reads CASTFGGYEQYF. DNA for the CDR3: TGTGCCAGCACCTTCGGGGGCTACGAGCAGTACTTC.